This TCR beta chain was identified in a study of blood T cell repertoires in COVID-19. On the study more broadly: The study drew acute and convalescent COVID-19 samples from the United States, Italy and Spain. The cDNA or gDNA used as material had been derived from T cells, B-cell-depleted T cells, or PBMCs.

The CDR3 is 15 amino acids. Trimming removed 2 bases at V and 5 bases at J, with 16 bases between. CDR1 SGHTA and CDR2 FQGTGA come from the germline V gene. Original processing notes: It was from reference gene primer amplification that nucleated cell counts were estimated. The method was immunoSEQ multiplex PCR; TCRdb's version includes in-frame clones alone and lacks a portion of them. V, J and clone size reflect that table, while D and trimming were determined from the DNA. The table lists around 270,000 clones, roughly 91% of them singletons. The rearrangement uses TRBV7-3 and TRBJ2-7, with a possible D match to TRBD1 (6 bases). The sample comprised peripheral blood. The sequence was obtained from a man aged 35 to 55 with acute or convalescent COVID-19. Here the CDR3 reads CASSLGLLDSDEQYF. The CDR3 nucleotides read TGTGCCAGCAGCTTAGGGTTATTGGACAGTGACGAGCAGTACTTC.